These 5 T cell receptor beta chains were all obtained from the same sample, sequenced in a study of Graves' ophthalmopathy and Graves' hyperthyroidism. RNA transcripts were the source from which TCR beta CDR3 regions were amplified. HTBI primers were used in a first-round RT-PCR, which preceded a second-round multiplex PCR. One entry per CDR3 protein, called by TCRdb with MiXCR from the multiplex PCR reads. The sample has hundreds of thousands of distinct CDR3 sequences, 20% to 25% seen once. Material for sequencing was peripheral blood. These receptors were taken from a woman under 30 with stable Graves' hyperthyroidism. Some clones in this sample may be carry-over from other donors' samples.

This clonotype has ten or more counts. V gene TRBV7-3 combines with J gene TRBJ1-1; D unresolved. The CDR3 runs to 15 residues. Trimming left V 6 bases short and J 5 bases short, with 19 bases between. Per germline, CDR1 SGHTA and CDR2 FQGTGA. In DNA, the CDR3 is TGTGCCAGCAGACCAAACGGGGTGAGCGGAACTGAAGCTTTCTTT. This gives the protein CASRPNGVSGTEAFF. Variable domain in full (rest from reference TRBV7-3 and TRBJ1-1): GAGVSQTPSNKVTEKGKYVELRCDPISGHTALYWYRQSLGQGPEFLIYFQGTGAADDSGLPNDRFFAVRPEGSVSTLKIQRTERGDSAVYLCASRPNGVSGTEAFFGQGTRLTVV.

In its sample, this clonotype was seen many times. V gene TRBV5-1 combines with J gene TRBJ2-2; no clear D. The CDR3 length is 12 residues. V lost 5 bases and J lost 7, with 9 bases in between. CDR1 is SGHRS and CDR2 is YFSETQ in the germline V gene. The CDR3 here is CASSQDYGELFF. In DNA form, the CDR3 reads TGCGCCAGCAGTCAGGATTACGGGGAGCTGTTTTTT.

This clonotype was detected many times. The CDR3 sequence is CASYRGIMNTEAFF. For the CDR3, the DNA is TGTGCCAGCTACCGCGGGATCATGAACACTGAAGCTTTCTTT. V is TRBV6-1 and J is TRBJ1-1; D is uncertain. In germline, CDR1 is MNHNS, CDR2 SASEGT. CDR3 length: 14 residues. Trimming cost V 8 bases and J 0 bases, with 13 bases left between them.

This clonotype occurred many times. The V gene is TRBV15, the J gene TRBJ2-4; D is unclear. This CDR3 is built from 13 residues. CDR1 is LNHNV and CDR2 is YYDKDF in the germline V gene (reference sequence). V was clipped by 0 bases and J by 8 bases, with 8 bases between them. In DNA, the CDR3 is TGTGCCACCAGCAGAGATCCCCCGGACATTCAGTACTTC. The encoded protein is CATSRDPPDIQYF.

In its sample, this clonotype was seen many times. The chain carries TRBV19 and TRBJ2-7, with 7 bases that match TRBD2. The V and J ends lost 10 bases and 5 bases, in that order; junction bases with no gene match: 8. CDR3 length: 12 amino acids. CDR1 is LNHDA and CDR2 is SQIVND in the germline V gene (reference sequence). CDR3 DNA sequence: TGTGCCACTCGGGGGACTATCCACGAGCAGTACTTC. This codes for CATRGTIHEQYF.